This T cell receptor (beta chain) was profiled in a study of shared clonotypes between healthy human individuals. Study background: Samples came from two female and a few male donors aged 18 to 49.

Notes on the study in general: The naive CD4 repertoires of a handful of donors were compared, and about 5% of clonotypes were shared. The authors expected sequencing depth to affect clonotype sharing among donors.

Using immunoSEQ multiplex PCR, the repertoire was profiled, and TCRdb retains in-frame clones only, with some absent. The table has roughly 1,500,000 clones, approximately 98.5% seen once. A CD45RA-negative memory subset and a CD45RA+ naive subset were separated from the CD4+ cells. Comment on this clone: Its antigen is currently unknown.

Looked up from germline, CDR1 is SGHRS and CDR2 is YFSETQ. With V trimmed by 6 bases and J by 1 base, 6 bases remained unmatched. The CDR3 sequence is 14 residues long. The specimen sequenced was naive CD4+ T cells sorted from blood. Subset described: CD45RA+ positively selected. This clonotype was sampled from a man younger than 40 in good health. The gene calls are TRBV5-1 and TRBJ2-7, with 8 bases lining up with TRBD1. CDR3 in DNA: TGCGCCAGCAAGGCTGGACAGGGATCCTACGAGCAGTACTTC. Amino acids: CASKAGQGSYEQYF. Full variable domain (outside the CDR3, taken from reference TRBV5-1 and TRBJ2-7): KAGVTQTPRYLIKTRGQQVTLSCSPISGHRSVSWYQQTPGQGLQFLFEYFSETQRNKGNFPGRFSGRQFSNSRSEMNVSTLELGDSALYLCASKAGQGSYEQYFGPGTRLTVT.